Given below is one TCR beta chain in context. The source of the sample is a study of blood T cell repertoires in COVID-19. Study-wide context: Collection of acute and convalescent COVID-19 samples took place in the United States, Italy and Spain. Sources were T cells, B-cell-depleted T cells, or PBMCs; the material itself was cDNA or gDNA.

V was shortened by 6 bases and J by 4 bases, with 10 bases between the two germline ends. The CDR3 loop spans 11 amino acids. Per the germline V gene, CDR1 is DFQATT and CDR2 is SNEGSKA (reference sequence). In the authors' methods: Reference gene primers were amplified, and this amplification served to estimate nucleated cell counts. TCRdb keeps only in-frame clones here, not all; method: immunoSEQ multiplex PCR. Clone size and V and J calls were adopted from that table, with D and trimming inferred from the DNA. Here the sample spans 70,000 to 95,000 clones, about 84% being singletons. The origin of this receptor is a human donor in a cohort sampled during active COVID-19. The chain uses TRBV20-1 and TRBJ2-7; tentative D call: TRBD1 (6 bases). Sequenced input: peripheral blood. CDR3 protein: CSATTGYEQYF. The CDR3, as DNA: TGCAGTGCAACGACAGGTTACGAGCAGTACTTC.